Sequencing of this T cell receptor beta chain was carried out in a study of blood T cell repertoires in COVID-19. The CDR3 totals 11 residues. Germline values: CDR1 SNHLY, CDR2 FYNNEI. The trim removed 11 bases at V and 7 bases at J, leaving 7 bases unmatched. The assay was immunoSEQ multiplex PCR, and TCRdb's table has in-frame clones only and misses some. Found here are approximately 150,000 clones, 80% to 90% of them singletons; the top ten hold around an eighth. The sample comprised peripheral blood. The source is a man between 18 and 35 years old with COVID-19, enrolled during active disease. The chain employs TRBV2 and TRBJ1-2, with 7 nucleotides matching TRBD1. CDR3 loop: CARRQGGGYTF. In DNA, the CDR3 is TGTGCCCGGAGACAGGGCGGTGGCTACACCTTC.